This TCR beta chain was obtained from a study of breast tumors, draining lymph nodes, adjacent tissues. The lymph nodes were axillary draining lymph nodes from breast cancer patients. The germline V gene encodes CDR1 KGHDR and CDR2 SFDVKD. CDR3 size: 12 residues. Trimming took 12 bases from V and 5 from J; bases not matched to a gene: 5. TCRdb re-derived calls from the multiplex PCR reads in MiXCR, one entry per CDR3 protein. The data hold nearly 200,000 distinct CDR3 sequences, with 30% to 40% observed a single time. This clonotype was detected ten times or more. The sequence derives from a female donor with breast cancer. Some clones in this sample may be carry-over from other donors' samples. The chain joins TRBV24-1 to TRBJ2-2; 7 bases line up with TRBD1. Specimen: axillary lymph node tissue. The CDR3 DNA reads TGTGCCTCTACAGGGGAAACCGGGGAGCTGTTTTTT. Translating it yields CASTGETGELFF.